This T cell receptor beta chain emerged from a study of blood T cell repertoires in COVID-19. Here immunoSEQ multiplex PCR was the method, and the copy in TCRdb shows in-frame clones only, minus some. Of fewer than 200,000 clones listed, 89% are singletons. This CDR3 is 13 amino acids long. Trimming took off 3 bases at V and 5 bases at J, with 11 bases between the two ends. Germline V lookup: CDR1 SGHRS, CDR2 YFSETQ. The chain is built from TRBV5-1 and TRBJ1-1, with a possible D match to TRBD1 (6 bases). Source material: peripheral blood. The clonotype comes from a young man who had recovered from COVID-19. Written as DNA, the CDR3 is TGCGCCAGCAGCTACAGGGAGTCAACTGAAGCTTTCTTT. Residues: CASSYRESTEAFF.